This T cell receptor (beta chain) was observed in a study of shared clonotypes between healthy human individuals. Germline V CDR1 and CDR2: KGHSH, LQKENI. The CDR3 totals 15 residues. After removal of 2 bases from V and 1 base from J, the junction contained 1 base not matched to a gene. The data were produced by immunoSEQ multiplex PCR, yet TCRdb's version contains in-frame clones alone and is incomplete. The sample has 780,000 or so clones, approximately 77% seen once. The sequencing sample was made of memory CD4+ T cells sorted from blood. Subset of the sample: CD45RA-negative fraction. This chain uses TRBV18 with TRBJ2-3, with 9 bases lining up with TRBD1. The receptor was isolated from a woman between 25 and 40 years old in good health. The CDR3 coding sequence is TGTGCCAGCTCACCAAACAGGGGGCGCACAGATACGCAGTATTTT. Encoded protein: CASSPNRGRTDTQYF.